This entry describes one TCR beta chain. The antigen remains undetermined. Specified time point: week 23, last vaccination. A 20-mer mutant IDH1 peptide at 300 ug was injected subcutaneously with topical imiquimod. The donor cohort comprised cases of new WHO grade 3 or 4 IDH1-mutant, ATRX-lost astrocytoma. The CDR3 covers 13 residues. Losses at the gene ends were 4 bases for V and 9 bases for J; bases not matched to a gene: 7. CDR1 SQVTM and CDR2 ANQGSEA come from the germline V gene. The entry originates in a study of a mutant IDH1 vaccine in newly diagnosed glioma. Looking at the study overall: Patients were started on vaccination 4-6 weeks after radiotherapy alone, or with temozolomide cycles. Patients arrived already treated with radiotherapy, temozolomide, or both, most having had both. Study results and caveats: Pseudoprogression seemed unrelated to changes in top peripheral T cell clonotypes.

The assay was immunoSEQ multiplex PCR, and TCRdb's table has in-frame clones only and misses some. Seen here are around 41,000 clones, over 70% observed once, and the top ten hold approximately 6.5%. The material was PBMCs, obtained from a glioma patient whose treatment included an IDH1 peptide vaccine. The V call is TRBV29-1, the J call TRBJ2-1; 9 positions agree with TRBD1. This clonotype was obtained from a woman in her forties with glioma. Some clones in this sample may be carry-over from other donors' samples. The CDR3 reads CSVVPRDRAEQFF. CDR3 DNA: TGCAGCGTTGTCCCCCGGGACAGGGCTGAGCAGTTCTTC.